This T cell receptor beta chain came from a study of vaccination effects on CD4 cells after COVID-19. Sequencing followed a ViraFEST assay step that expanded antigen-specific CD4+ T cells with viral peptide pools. Researchers isolated CD4+ T cells once roughly ten days of culture had elapsed. In the vaccine recipients, nucleocapsid antibodies were negative and there was no prior SARS-CoV-2 infection. This clone was counted a few times. Its cognate antigen is unknown. The CDR3 contains 15 residues. V lost 6 bases to trimming and J lost 6 bases, with 18 bases between them. Germline V gives CDR1 SNHLY, CDR2 FYNNEI. TCRdb's table, derived via immunoSEQ multiplex PCR, lists solely in-frame clones and lacks some. There are tens of thousands of clones in the sample; approximately 70% occur only once, and approximately 4% lies in the top ten.

This chain connects TRBV2 to TRBJ1-5; TRBD1 is a possible D gene (6 bases). The input for sequencing was CD4+ T cells from PBMCs cultured with HCoV-OC43 spike peptides, taken before COVID-19 vaccination. This sample's subset: HCoV-OC43 spike overlapping peptide pool stimulation. The source is a human donor who received a COVID-19 vaccine. CDR3 sequence reads: CASSQRAGGGQPQHF. Here the CDR3 DNA reads TGTGCCAGCAGCCAAAGGGCGGGGGGCGGTCAGCCCCAGCATTTT.